This T cell receptor (beta chain) derives from a study of cytomegalovirus exposure and HLA in healthy donors. CDR3 length equals 16 residues. Looked up from germline, CDR1 is SGHRS and CDR2 is YFSETQ. J lost 1 base, V lost 7 bases, and 14 bases had no gene match. Study observations and caveats: A few V segments could not be told apart, such as TRBV6-2 and TRBV6-3, and were left out.

The primer mix had 60 Vbeta and 13 Jbeta primers. TCRdb keeps only in-frame clones here, not all; method: immunoSEQ multiplex PCR. This table has around 150,000 clones, about 82% appearing once. Donors had nominal health at sampling but likely had unrecorded immune exposures. Note on this clone: Its antigen is unidentified.

The chain links TRBV5-1 to TRBJ2-7; 7 nucleotides align to TRBD1. The specimen sequenced was PBMCs. The TCR was taken from a man younger than 40 in good health. CDR3 in DNA: TGCGCCAGCTCCCGCCTTACCGGGACAGCTTCCTACGAGCAGTACTTC. Residues: CASSRLTGTASYEQYF.